These 27 T cell receptor beta chains share one sample of origin, sequenced in a study of blood T cells in healthy people across ages. A J-beta primer mix and a sample-barcoded 5' primer were used in a second PCR of roughly 6 to 11 cycles. TCRdb independently ran MiXCR on the 5' RACE reads; one entry per CDR3 protein. The sample records some 900,000 distinct CDR3 sequences, around 48% being singletons. The specimen sequenced was blood. Receptors originate from a young man in good health.

The rearrangement joins TRBV4-3 to TRBJ1-1; D not resolved. This CDR3 is 14 amino acids long. Germline lookup yields CDR1 LGHNA and CDR2 YSLEER. Trimming cost V 4 bases and J 5 bases, with 14 bases left between them. CDR3 sequence reads: CASSPRKGWTEAFF. The CDR3 DNA sequence: TGCGCCAGCAGCCCTAGAAAGGGATGGACTGAAGCTTTCTTT.

The chain combines TRBV29-1 with TRBJ2-1; TRBD2 agrees at 9 bases. The CDR3 is 15 residues long. CDR1 is SQVTM, CDR2 ANQGSEA, per germline. V gave up 3 bases and J gave up 10 bases; unmatched junction bases: 13. CDR3 residues: CSVDISGGLMREQFF. CDR3 in DNA: TGCAGCGTTGATATTAGCGGGGGCCTTATGAGGGAGCAGTTCTTC.

J is TRBJ2-6 and V is TRBV6-4, with a tentative D call TRBD1 (5 bases). Germline assignment: CDR1 MRHNA and CDR2 SNTAGT. The CDR3 totals 14 residues. Trimming shortened V by 8 bases and J by 4 bases, and 12 bases separated the two germline ends. For the CDR3, the DNA is TGTGCCAGCTCGAGACAGACCGGGGCCAACGTCCTGACTTTC. This gives the protein CASSRQTGANVLTF.

The sample holds a few counts of this clonotype. The chain has TRBV4-2 and TRBJ2-1; 10 bases line up with TRBD2. V lost 0 bases, J lost 14 bases, and 13 bases stayed unmatched. The CDR3 has 16 amino acids. CDR1 and CDR2 from the germline V gene are LGHNA and YNFKEQ. CDR3 in DNA: TGTGCCAGCAGCCAAGAGTTAGCGGGGGGCTCCATCGAGAAGTTCTTC. It codes for CASSQELAGGSIEKFF.

The chain combines TRBV7-3 with TRBJ2-1; 8 bases map to TRBD2. The V gene end was trimmed by 3 bases and the J gene end by 10 bases; junction bases not matched to a gene: 8. CDR1 is SGHTA, CDR2 FQGTGA, per germline. The CDR3 spans 14 residues. The CDR3 region is CASSFNSGAGEQFF. The CDR3 nucleotides are TGTGCCAGCAGCTTCAATAGCGGGGCGGGAGAGCAGTTCTTC.

The chain couples TRBV12-3 or TRBV12-4 to TRBJ2-1; D is possibly TRBD2 (5 bases). The CDR3 extends over 14 amino acids. The V end lost 6 bases, the J end lost 4 bases, and 13 bases lay between the germline ends. The CDR3 DNA reads TGTGCCAGCAGGAGAAGTGAGGGTTACAATGAGCAGTTCTTC. Translation gives CASRRSEGYNEQFF.

This clonotype appeared a few times. The CDR3 DNA reads TGCAGTGCTAGAGTTCCTAGCGGGGGGCAAACCTACGAGCAGTACTTC. It specifies CSARVPSGGQTYEQYF. The chain combines TRBV20-1 with TRBJ2-7; 11 bases are shared with TRBD2. The CDR3 totals 16 residues. Per germline, CDR1 DFQATT and CDR2 SNEGSKA (reference sequence). V trimming: 1 base; J trimming: 2 bases; junction bases outside the gene matches: 7.

The chain joins TRBV29-1 to TRBJ2-1; D perhaps matches TRBD2 (5 bases). This CDR3 region has 16 residues. Germline V gives CDR1 SQVTM, CDR2 ANQGSEA. V lost 2 bases and J 2 bases, leaving 16 bases between the germline ends. This chain's CDR3 is CSVEFKAGTTYNEQFF. Written as DNA, the CDR3 is TGCAGCGTTGAATTTAAGGCGGGTACAACCTACAATGAGCAGTTCTTC.

This clonotype was picked up a small number of times. This sequence joins TRBV3-1 and TRBJ2-5, with 7 bases that match TRBD1. The CDR3 covers 15 residues. CDR1 and CDR2 (germline): LGHDT, YNNKEL (reference sequence). The trim removed 3 bases at V and 5 bases at J, leaving 9 bases unmatched. DNA of the CDR3: TGTGCCAGCAGCCATCCCTACAGGGGTGGGGAGACCCAGTACTTC. Encoded protein: CASSHPYRGGETQYF.

This clonotype was counted a single time. The rearrangement links TRBV12-3 or TRBV12-4 to TRBJ2-3, with TRBD2 identical over 10 bases. The CDR3 has 15 amino acids. V lost 3 bases, J lost 2 bases, and 2 bases stayed unmatched. In DNA form, the CDR3 reads TGTGCCAGCAGTTTCCTAGCGGGGGACACAGATACGCAGTATTTT. It translates to CASSFLAGDTDTQYF.

J is TRBJ1-1 and V is TRBV15; TRBD1 might be the D (5 bases). Germline V gene data show CDR1 as LNHNV and CDR2 as YYDKDF (reference sequence). Trimming took 5 bases from V and 0 from J, leaving 10 bases between them. CDR3 length: 14 residues. The CDR3 coding sequence is TGTGCCACCAGCGCGAGACAGATGAACACTGAAGCTTTCTTT. As protein: CATSARQMNTEAFF.

This sequence joins TRBV6-2 or TRBV6-3 and TRBJ2-5; 7 nucleotides agree with TRBD2. Germline CDR1 and CDR2: MNHEY and SVGEGT. The V gene end was trimmed by 2 bases and the J gene end by 0 bases; junction bases not matched to a gene: 3. This CDR3 contains 15 residues. CDR3 loop: CASSYGAGDQETQYF. The CDR3 coding sequence is TGTGCCAGCAGTTACGGTGCGGGGGACCAAGAGACCCAGTACTTC.

V is TRBV25-1 and J is TRBJ2-4; no clear D gene. There are 16 residues in the CDR3. The ends were cut back, 5 bases at V and 0 bases at J, with 14 bases in the middle. Germline values: CDR1 MGHDK, CDR2 SYGVNS. This CDR3 reads CASSIGRGVAKNIQYF. CDR3 bases: TGTGCCAGCAGTATTGGACGTGGGGTAGCCAAAAACATTCAGTACTTC. Looking up the rest from reference TRBV25-1 and TRBJ2-4 gives the full variable domain: EADIYQTPRYLVIGTGKKITLECSQTMGHDKMYWYQQDPGMELHLIHYSYGVNSTEKGDLSSESTVSRIRTEHFPLTLESARPSHTSQYLCASSIGRGVAKNIQYFGAGTRLSVL.

The sample holds a few counts of this clonotype. The chain employs TRBV20-1 and TRBJ2-7; 9 bases are a match to TRBD1. V was pared by 6 bases and J by 7 bases, with 10 bases of the junction left unmatched. The germline gives CDR1 DFQATT, CDR2 SNEGSKA (reference sequence). The CDR3 runs 13 residues. The CDR3, as DNA: TGCAGTGCCTGGGGACAGGGCTTTGGGGAGCAGTACTTC. This gives the protein CSAWGQGFGEQYF.

The gene calls are TRBV11-2 and TRBJ2-3; maybe TRBD1 (6 bases). Germline CDR1 is SGHAT and CDR2 is FQNNGV. The CDR3 has 16 amino acids. With 6 bases removed from V and 3 bases from J, the gap between germline ends came to 19 bases. The CDR3 bases are TGTGCCAGCAGTCAAAAGGATGGACAGACTACAGATACGCAGTATTTT. It codes for CASSQKDGQTTDTQYF.

The rearrangement joins TRBV7-2 to TRBJ2-1, with D possibly matching TRBD2 (5 bases). Germline V gene data show CDR1 as SGHTA and CDR2 as FQGNSA. The germline V and J ends were trimmed by 4 bases and 0 bases, with 13 bases remaining between them. CDR3 length: 16 residues. The CDR3 nucleotides read TGTGCCAGCAGCTCTAGACGGGGTCGCTCCTACAATGAGCAGTTCTTC. Translation gives CASSSRRGRSYNEQFF.

This clonotype was observed a few times. The chain recombines TRBV3-1 with TRBJ1-3; unclear D gene. The CDR3 runs to 15 residues. Germline assignment: CDR1 LGHDT and CDR2 YNNKEL (reference sequence). V lost 7 bases, J lost 0 bases, and 13 bases lay in between. The CDR3 DNA sequence: TGTGCCAGCACTCTATTACTATCCTCTGGAAACACCATATATTTT. This encodes CASTLLLSSGNTIYF.

The CDR3 nucleotides are TGTGCCAGCAGGGACAATTCGGCGTACAATGAGCAGTTCTTC. It translates to CASRDNSAYNEQFF. The V gene is TRBV12-3 or TRBV12-4, the J gene TRBJ2-1; possibly TRBD1 for D (5 bases). The CDR3 sequence is 14 residues long. The V and J ends lost 6 bases and 4 bases respectively, with 13 bases between them.

The rearrangement joins TRBV28 to TRBJ2-3, with 8 bases fitting TRBD1. J gave up 4 bases and V 3 bases, and 9 bases lay outside the gene matches. CDR1 MDHEN and CDR2 SYDVKM come from the germline V gene. This CDR3 region has 16 residues. CDR3 amino acids: CASSFSGGAIPDTQYF. The CDR3 DNA reads as TGTGCCAGCAGTTTCTCAGGGGGCGCGATTCCAGATACGCAGTATTTT.

The rearrangement links TRBV2 to TRBJ1-4; D not resolved. Trimming left V 6 bases short and J 2 bases short, with 13 bases between. Germline CDR1 reads SNHLY; CDR2 reads FYNNEI. The length of the CDR3 is 15 residues. CDR3 amino acids: CASRSTGSTNEKLFF. CDR3 in DNA: TGTGCCAGCAGGTCGACCGGGTCGACTAATGAAAAACTGTTTTTT.

This chain joins TRBV29-1 and TRBJ1-4, with 8 bases that match TRBD1. The CDR3 runs 15 residues. V was clipped by 4 bases and J by 6 bases; unmatched bases: 10. Germline assignment: CDR1 SQVTM and CDR2 ANQGSEA. The CDR3 DNA follows: TGCAGCGTTGCCCGGACAGGGCTTGGGGATGAAAAACTGTTTTTT. Its protein product is CSVARTGLGDEKLFF.

This clonotype has only a few counts. This rearrangement joins TRBV9 to TRBJ2-1; the match to TRBD2 covers 7 bases. The CDR3 sequence is 16 residues long. The V segment lost 0 bases and the J segment 4 bases; nucleotides outside the gene matches: 7. CDR1 is SGDLS and CDR2 is YYNGEE in the germline V gene. CDR3 nucleotide sequence: TGTGCCAGCAGCGTAGATCTCAGCGGGGCGTACAATGAGCAGTTCTTC. Encoded protein: CASSVDLSGAYNEQFF.

The V gene is TRBV27, the J gene TRBJ2-7, with a weak D call TRBD1 (5 bases). The CDR3 runs to 13 residues. The germline CDR1 and CDR2 sequences are MNHEY and SMNVEV (reference sequence). With 6 bases removed from V and 7 bases from J, the gap between germline ends came to 16 bases. The CDR3 coding sequence is TGTGCCAGCAGCCTTGGGGCGTCTACGGAGCAGTACTTC. Translation gives CASSLGASTEQYF.

The chain has TRBV7-9 and TRBJ2-1, with D unresolved. The CDR3 extends over 13 amino acids. V lost 3 bases and J lost 8, with 11 bases in between. Germline V lookup: CDR1 SEHNR, CDR2 FQNEAQ (reference sequence). The CDR3 DNA sequence: TGTGCCAGCAGCTTTGGGCCGACCGATGAGCAGTTCTTC. Its translation: CASSFGPTDEQFF.

This clonotype was seen many times. This chain connects TRBV27 to TRBJ1-5; 10 positions agree with TRBD1. The CDR3 loop spans 14 amino acids. Germline V CDR1 and CDR2: MNHEY, SMNVEV (reference sequence). Unmatched junction bases numbered 6, after V lost 6 bases and J lost 7 bases. In DNA, the CDR3 is TGTGCCAGCAGCTCCGGGACAGGGGAACAGCCCCAGCATTTT. This gives the protein CASSSGTGEQPQHF.

This chain connects TRBV5-1 to TRBJ1-2; D is possibly TRBD1 (5 bases). The CDR3 length is 13 residues. V dropped 0 bases and J dropped 6 bases, with 9 bases sitting between them. Germline V gives CDR1 SGHRS, CDR2 YFSETQ. This CDR3 reads CASSLETVNGYTF. CDR3 DNA sequence: TGCGCCAGCAGCTTGGAGACAGTGAATGGCTACACCTTC.

The genes are TRBV3-1 and TRBJ1-5; no firm D call. Germline V gene lookup returns CDR1 LGHDT and CDR2 YNNKEL (reference sequence). The CDR3 loop spans 12 amino acids. Between the trimmed V and J ends, which lost 9 bases and 6 bases, there was a span of 12 bases. CDR3 residues: CARLRTGQPQHF. The CDR3 DNA is TGTGCCAGGCTAAGGACGGGTCAGCCCCAGCATTTT.